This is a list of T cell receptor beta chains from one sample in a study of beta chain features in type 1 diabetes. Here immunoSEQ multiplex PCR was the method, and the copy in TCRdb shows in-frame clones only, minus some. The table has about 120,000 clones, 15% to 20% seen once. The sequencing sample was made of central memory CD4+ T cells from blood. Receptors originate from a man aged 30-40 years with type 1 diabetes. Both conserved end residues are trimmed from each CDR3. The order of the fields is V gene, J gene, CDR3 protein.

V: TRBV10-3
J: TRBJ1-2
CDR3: AISPQEAGYT

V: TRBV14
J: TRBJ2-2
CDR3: ASSSRFGNTGELF

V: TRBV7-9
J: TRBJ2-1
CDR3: ASSLQGSREQF

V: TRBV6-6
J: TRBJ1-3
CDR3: ASRLTGFSGNTIY

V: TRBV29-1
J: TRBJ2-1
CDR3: SVPMAGGDNEQF

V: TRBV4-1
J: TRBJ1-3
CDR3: ASSQPYSGNTIY

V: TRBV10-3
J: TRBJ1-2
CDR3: AISVEQGRDGYT

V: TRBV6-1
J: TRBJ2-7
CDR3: ASSELWSSYEQY

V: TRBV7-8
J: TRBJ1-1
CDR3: ASEGNRGVNTEAF

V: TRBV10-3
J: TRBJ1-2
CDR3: AISGQGNYGYT

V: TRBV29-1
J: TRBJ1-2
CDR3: SVGTGGSGYT